This TCR beta chain comes out of a study of Ad26.COV2.S vaccination and SARS-CoV-2 variants (dated by TCRdb to the early 2020s). Regarding the study in general: Vaccine-arm donors came from COV1001, a multicentre, randomized, double-blind, placebo-controlled phase I-IIa trial of Ad26.COV2.S in healthy adults. The TCR-sequenced set comprised approximately 30 samples: approximately 19 Ad26.COV2.S vaccine recipients, 5 placebo recipients and 8 SARS-CoV-2 convalescent individuals. Trial participants were randomized into five groups of five: low-dose or high-dose Ad26.COV2.S given once or twice, or placebo on both occasions. Ad26.COV2.S was given intramuscularly at 5x10^10 or 1x10^11 viral particles, as a single shot or as two shots 56 days apart. The specificity and breadth of SARS-CoV-2-reactive T cell receptors after Ad26.COV2.S vaccination were assessed by TCRbeta repertoire sequencing. Investigators did not know the trial group allocation while performing experiments and assessing outcomes. The study at large found these results: Substantial breadth of spike-specific CD8+ and CD4+ T cell responses was reported after vaccination. Non-spike TCR breadth was comparable between vaccine and placebo recipients, consistent with the vaccine containing only spike. The study was not powered to compare responses between vaccine doses or regimens. Compared with placebo recipients, Ad26.COV2.S recipients showed higher spike-specific TCR breadth (P = 0.0014). The authors noted that total T cell responses may have been underestimated by the TCR breadth and depth analyses.

This sample's treatment or condition label indicates: about 20 received Ad26.COV2.S at low or high dose, single or two shots; five or six received placebo; per-sample allocation not given. Repertoires of vaccine and placebo recipients were sequenced from samples taken on day 63 after the first injection. Cohort 1b enrolled about two dozen adults aged 18-55 years at a single site in Boston, USA, between 29 July and 7 August 2020. Ad26.COV2.S consisted of a replication-incompetent adenovirus type 26 vector by which a prefusion-stabilized SARS-CoV-2 spike protein from the original Wuhan strain was expressed. In regard to this clone: Its cognate antigen has yet to be identified. The input lacks base qualities; no much larger clone sits a single base away.

The immunoSEQ Assay was used to sequence TCRbeta CDR3 regions. After extraction, genomic DNA underwent amplification by bias-controlled multiplex PCR, followed by high-throughput sequencing. From the authors' description of their analysis: To quantify the absolute abundance of every unique TCRbeta CDR3 region, sequences were collapsed and filtered. T cell fraction was estimated by normalizing TCRbeta template counts to usable DNA, which was measured by amplifying reference genes present in all nucleated cells. Repertoire TCRs were annotated as SARS-CoV-2-specific by exact matching of V gene, CDR3 amino acid sequence and J gene to a known reactive TCR set. MIRA supplied the reference SARS-CoV-2 TCR set, which was filtered for enrichment in COVID-19-positive ImmuneCODE repertoires so that public or cross-reactive TCRs were removed. Using the MIRA antigens, annotated TCRs were further analysed by specific ORF or by position within an ORF. Breadth was defined as annotated unique rearrangements over total unique productive rearrangements; depth was the summed frequency of those rearrangements. Two-sided Wilcoxon rank-sum tests were used to compare TCR breadth between groups. Not all clones reach the TCRdb copy of this immuneACCESS table, which keeps in-frame sequences only. Checked studies attribute under half of the gap to unresolved V genes and leave the rest unexplained. That table furnishes V, J and clone size, whereas the DNA furnished D and trimming. For this sample the table gives around 240,000 clones, of which more than 75% were detected only once. The ten largest clones take up roughly 10% of the sample.

The sequence was obtained from a person aged 18 to 65 who received the Ad26.COV2.S COVID-19 vaccine or a placebo. This material consisted of peripheral blood, taken in a trial of Ad26.COV2.S vaccine versus placebo.

CDR3 reads: CASRLAGVNTGELFF. The DNA reads TGCGCCAGCAGACTAGCGGGGGTGAACACCGGGGAGCTGTTTTTT. This chain joins TRBV10-2 to TRBJ2-2; TRBD2 fits 11 bases in the junction. CDR1 and CDR2 (WSHSY, SAAADI) derive from the germline V gene. The CDR3 sequence holds 15 residues, the cysteine and phenylalanine included. Just CDR3 DNA is preserved here, 45 bases in frame from base 1. The junction shows trimming of 6 bases on V and 1 base on J, and the gene matches do not reach 1 base of it.